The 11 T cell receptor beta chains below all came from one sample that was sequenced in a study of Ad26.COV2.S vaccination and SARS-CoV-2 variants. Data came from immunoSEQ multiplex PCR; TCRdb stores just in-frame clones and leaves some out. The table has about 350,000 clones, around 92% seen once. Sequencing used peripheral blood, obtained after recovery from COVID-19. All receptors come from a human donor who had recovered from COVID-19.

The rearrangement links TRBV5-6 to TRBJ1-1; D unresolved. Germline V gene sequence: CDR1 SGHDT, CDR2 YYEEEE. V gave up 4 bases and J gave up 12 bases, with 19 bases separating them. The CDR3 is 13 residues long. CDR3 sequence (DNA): TGTGCCAGCAGCAGACTCCGGGAAGGGATTTCTTTCTTT. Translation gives CASSRLREGISFF.

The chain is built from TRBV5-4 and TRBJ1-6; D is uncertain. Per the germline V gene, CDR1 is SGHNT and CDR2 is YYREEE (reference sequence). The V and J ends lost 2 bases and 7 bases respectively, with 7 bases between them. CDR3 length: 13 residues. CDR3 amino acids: CASSLTANSPLHF. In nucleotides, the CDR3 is TGTGCCAGCAGCTTAACAGCGAATTCACCCCTCCACTTT.

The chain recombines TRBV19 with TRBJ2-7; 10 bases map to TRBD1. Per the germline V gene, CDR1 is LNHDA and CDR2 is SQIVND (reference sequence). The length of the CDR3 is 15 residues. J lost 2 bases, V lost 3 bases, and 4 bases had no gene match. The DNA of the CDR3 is TGTGCCAGTAGTATCGGACAGGGGGGAACCTACGAGCAGTACTTC. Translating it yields CASSIGQGGTYEQYF.

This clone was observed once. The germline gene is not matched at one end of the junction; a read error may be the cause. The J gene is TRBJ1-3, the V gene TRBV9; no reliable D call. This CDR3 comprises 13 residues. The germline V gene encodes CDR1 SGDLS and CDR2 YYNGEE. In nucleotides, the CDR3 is TGTGCCAGCAGCCCATCCCCTGGGAACACCATATATTTT. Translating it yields CASSPSPGNTIYF. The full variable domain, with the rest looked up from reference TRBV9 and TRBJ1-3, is DSGVTQTPKHLITATGQRVTLRCSPRSGDLSVYWYQQSLDQGLQFLIQYYNGEERAKGNILERFSAQQFPDLHSELNLSSLELGDSALYFCASSPSPGNTIYFGEGSWLTVV.

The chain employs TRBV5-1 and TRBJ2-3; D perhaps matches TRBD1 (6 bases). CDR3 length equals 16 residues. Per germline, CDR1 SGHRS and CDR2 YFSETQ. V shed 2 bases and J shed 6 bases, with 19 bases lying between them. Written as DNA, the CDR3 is TGCGCCAGCAGCTTACCAGCGACAGGTACCGCGGATACGCAGTATTTT. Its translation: CASSLPATGTADTQYF.

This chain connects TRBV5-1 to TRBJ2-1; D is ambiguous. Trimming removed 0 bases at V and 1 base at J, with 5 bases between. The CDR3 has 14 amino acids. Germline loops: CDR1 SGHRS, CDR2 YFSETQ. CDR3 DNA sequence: TGCGCCAGCAGCTTGGGCCAGTCCTACAATGAGCAGTTCTTC. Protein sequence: CASSLGQSYNEQFF.

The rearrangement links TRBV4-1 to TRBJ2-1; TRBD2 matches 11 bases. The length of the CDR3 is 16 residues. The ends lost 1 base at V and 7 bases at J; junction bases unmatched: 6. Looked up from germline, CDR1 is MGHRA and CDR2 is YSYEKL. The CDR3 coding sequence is TGCGCCAGCAGCCAAGTAGCGGGGGGGCCGGATAATGAGCAGTTCTTC. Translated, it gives CASSQVAGGPDNEQFF.

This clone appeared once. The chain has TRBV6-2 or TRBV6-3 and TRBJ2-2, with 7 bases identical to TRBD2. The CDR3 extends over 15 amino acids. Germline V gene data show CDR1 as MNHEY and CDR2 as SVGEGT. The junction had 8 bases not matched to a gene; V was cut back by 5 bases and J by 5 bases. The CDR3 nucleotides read TGTGCCAGCAGTGCGACTAGCAGCATGACCGGGGAGCTGTTTTTT. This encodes CASSATSSMTGELFF.

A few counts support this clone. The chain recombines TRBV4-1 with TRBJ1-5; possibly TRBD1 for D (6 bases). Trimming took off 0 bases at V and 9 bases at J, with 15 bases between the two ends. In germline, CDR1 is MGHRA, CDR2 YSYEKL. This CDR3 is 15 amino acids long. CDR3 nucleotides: TGCGCCAGCAGCCAAGATCGAGGGGGGACGGGGCCCCAGCATTTT. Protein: CASSQDRGGTGPQHF.

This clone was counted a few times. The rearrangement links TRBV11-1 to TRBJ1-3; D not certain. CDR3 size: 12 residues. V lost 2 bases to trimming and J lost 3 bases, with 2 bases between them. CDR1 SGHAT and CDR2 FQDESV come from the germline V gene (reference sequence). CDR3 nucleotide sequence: TGTGCCAGCAGCTTATTTGGAAACACCATATATTTT. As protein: CASSLFGNTIYF. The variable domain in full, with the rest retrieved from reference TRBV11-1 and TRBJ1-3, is EAEVAQSPRYKITEKSQAVAFWCDPISGHATLYWYRQILGQGPELLVQFQDESVVDDSQLPKDRFSAERLKGVDSTLKIQPAELGDSAMYLCASSLFGNTIYFGEGSWLTVV.

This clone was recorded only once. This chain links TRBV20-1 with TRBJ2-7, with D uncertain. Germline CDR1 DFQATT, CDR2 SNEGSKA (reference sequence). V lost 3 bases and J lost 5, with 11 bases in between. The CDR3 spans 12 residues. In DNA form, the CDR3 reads TGCAGTGCTAGTGCTTTCCCCGACGAGCAGTACTTC. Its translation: CSASAFPDEQYF.